Included here is one TCR beta chain sequence, with context. Its binding antigen is unknown. Base qualities are missing; no much larger clone stands one base away. The sample originates from a study of blood T cell repertoires in COVID-19 (TCRdb year 2020). In the study overall: Samples from collaborators originated in the United States, Italy and Spain and spanned both the acute and convalescent phases of COVID-19. The material from the prospective study consisted of cDNA or gDNA derived from T cells, B-cell-depleted T cells, or PBMCs. Deeply sampled blood TCRbeta repertoires from subjects exposed to, actively infected with, or recovered from COVID-19 were included in the dataset. The repertoires were made available in a free public database intended to serve as a resource for research on the immune response to SARS-CoV-2. Samples came from the ongoing ImmuneRACE study (first 160 participants) plus 1,254 subjects from 6 global collaborators. A de-identified subject ID, COVID-19 status, age in years and sex were almost always included in the sample metadata. Where available, HLA class I and class II types were obtained from metadata supplied by the sample provider rather than from assay-based typing.

Overall results and qualifications from the work: How much clinical and demographic metadata was included differed by source and by participant, and the metadata was provided uncurated.

TCRbeta CDR3 regions were amplified from genomic DNA by means of the immunoSEQ Assay, a bias-controlled multiplex PCR. The authors' analysis ran thus. Nucleated cell counts per sample were estimated from amplification of reference gene primers within the assay. To quantify the absolute abundance of each unique TCRbeta CDR3 rearrangement, sequence reads were collapsed and filtered. For each sample, productive Simpson clonality was calculated by taking the square root of Simpson's diversity index across productive rearrangements. The source is immuneACCESS, and TCRdb retained only in-frame sequences with V and J called. Part of the clones is not carried over; for the studies checked, unresolved V genes explain less than half of this, and the remainder is unexplained. From that table come the V and J calls and clone size; the DNA was used to work out D and trimming. The sample table contains about 82,000 clones; only one count was recorded for just under 85% of them. Jointly, the top ten make up about a sixth of the sample.

Unmatched junction bases come to 14, with V trimmed by 3 bases and J by 5 bases. From cysteine to phenylalanine, the CDR3 is 18 amino acids long. Only the CDR3 DNA is retained, 54 bases long and in frame from the first base. CDR1 and CDR2 were assigned from the germline V gene as KGHSH and LQKENI. Each collaborating institution followed its own protocols to collect whole blood in K2EDTA tubes. For TCRbeta analysis, collaborators shipped samples in one of three forms: frozen whole blood, isolated PBMCs, or DNA extracted from either of those sample types. The TCR originated in a man older than 75 with active or convalescent COVID-19. Sequenced sample: peripheral blood. The receptor chain draws on TRBV18 and TRBJ2-1, with 9 bases in between that match TRBD1. The CDR3 reads CASSPRVSRTGDHNEQFF. The sequence in DNA is TGTGCCAGCTCACCTCGGGTGTCCCGGACAGGGGACCACAATGAGCAGTTCTTC.